These 2 T cell receptor beta chains originate from one sample sequenced in a study of CD8+ T cells in alopecia areata. Treatment indicated: oral pan-JAK inhibitor, 5-10 mg twice daily. Once RNA had been extracted, it was reverse transcribed into cDNA to act as the sequencing template. Repertoires were generated with immunoSEQ multiplex PCR, while TCRdb's copy carries only in-frame clones and drops some. The table has about 190,000 clones, 60% seen once. The sample was CD4+ T cells sorted from blood, taken at week 4, from a patient treated with tofacitinib. The receptors here all came from a human donor with alopecia areata.

The chain joins TRBV5-1 to TRBJ1-2, with 7 bases aligning to TRBD1. Trimming cost V 4 bases and J 4 bases; bases outside gene matches: 7. The CDR3 length is 14 residues. Germline CDR1 is SGHRS and CDR2 is YFSETQ. CDR3 region: CASSPQQGTYGYTF. Here the CDR3 DNA reads TGCGCCAGCAGCCCACAACAGGGGACCTATGGCTACACCTTC. Looking up the rest from reference TRBV5-1 and TRBJ1-2 gives the full variable domain: KAGVTQTPRYLIKTRGQQVTLSCSPISGHRSVSWYQQTPGQGLQFLFEYFSETQRNKGNFPGRFSGRQFSNSRSEMNVSTLELGDSALYLCASSPQQGTYGYTFGSGTRLTVV.

The chain uses TRBV18 and TRBJ2-6; tentatively, D is TRBD1 (6 bases). The CDR3 is 15 amino acids. Germline CDR1 is KGHSH and CDR2 is LQKENI. With 4 bases removed from V and 4 bases from J, the gap between germline ends came to 11 bases. DNA for the CDR3: TGTGCCAGCTCACTTACAGGGTCCGGGGCCAACGTCCTGACTTTC. Its translation is CASSLTGSGANVLTF.